This is a list of T cell receptor beta chains from one sample in a study of spatial heterogeneity in lung cancer. TCRdb independently ran MiXCR on the 5' RACE reads; one entry per CDR3 protein. The data hold around 6,000 distinct CDR3 sequences, with roughly 18% observed a single time. The sequences come from normal lung tissue next to the tumor, collected at surgery. The receptor set was obtained from a male donor with early-stage non-small cell lung cancer. The CDR3 runs from the conserved cysteine through the conserved F or W. A D gene is named only where the DNA matches it firmly. Clone size is shown for a subset of rows, as once, few, many or a class of expanded clone.

d_call | j_call | clone_size | v_call | cdr3_nt | cdr3_aa
NA | TRBJ1-1 | NA | TRBV4-1 | TGCGCCAGCAGCCAAGATCTTGGGGAGCTGAACACTGAAGCTTTCTTT | CASSQDLGELNTEAFF
NA | TRBJ2-5 | medium-sized | TRBV21-1 | TGTGCCAACCTAGCGGGAGGTGGAGAGACCCAGTACTTC | CANLAGGGETQYF
NA | TRBJ2-1 | few | TRBV15 | TGTGCCACCAGCAGAGATGGGGTTATTGGTAATGAGCAGTTCTTC | CATSRDGVIGNEQFF
NA | TRBJ1-1 | NA | TRBV7-9 | TGTGCCAGCAGCCCTATTGGACGGTTGAACACTGAAGCTTTCTTT | CASSPIGRLNTEAFF
TRBD2 | TRBJ2-3 | few | TRBV7-8 | TGTGCCAGCAGCTTACAGACTAGCGGGAGAACGCAGTATTTT | CASSLQTSGRTQYF
TRBD1 | TRBJ1-3 | medium-sized | TRBV20-1 | TGCAGTGCCCGGACAGGGAGCAGTGCTGGAAACACCATATATTTT | CSARTGSSAGNTIYF
NA | TRBJ1-5 | NA | TRBV12-3/TRBV12-4 | TGTGCCAGCCGTTCGGGGGGTTTGAGCAATCAGCCCCAGCATTTT | CASRSGGLSNQPQHF
TRBD2 | TRBJ2-1 | NA | TRBV5-6 | TGTGCCAGCAGCTTGGGTTCGAGCGGGAGGGCTAATGAGCAGTTCTTC | CASSLGSSGRANEQFF
NA | TRBJ2-2 | NA | TRBV15 | TGTGCCACCAGCAGAGATCGACAGAACACCGGGGAGCTGTTTTTT | CATSRDRQNTGELFF
NA | TRBJ2-3 | NA | TRBV24-1 | TGTGCCACCAGTGATACGGGGGTCCCAGATACGCAGTATTTT | CATSDTGVPDTQYF
NA | TRBJ1-5 | NA | TRBV28 | TGTGCCAGCAGTTTAAGGTCAGGGAACAATCAGCCCCAGCATTTT | CASSLRSGNNQPQHF
NA | TRBJ2-2 | few | TRBV28 | TGTGCTTCCCTAAAGGGGGGCGCGGGTAACACCGGGGAGCTGTTTTTT | CASLKGGAGNTGELFF
NA | TRBJ2-7 | few | TRBV7-8 | TGTGCCAGCAGCTATTCCTCAACTGACGAGCAGTACTTC | CASSYSSTDEQYF
NA | TRBJ2-2 | NA | TRBV5-6 | TGTGCCAGCAAGCTGACAGGATCGAACTCCGGGGAGCTGTTTTTT | CASKLTGSNSGELFF
NA | TRBJ2-7 | NA | TRBV25-1 | TGTGCCAGCAGTAACCAAGGGTCCTACGAGCAGTACTTC | CASSNQGSYEQYF
TRBD2 | TRBJ2-5 | medium-sized | TRBV5-1 | TGCGCCAGCAGCTTGAGCGGGACCGGCGGGCAGACCCAGTACTTC | CASSLSGTGGQTQYF
NA | TRBJ1-5 | NA | TRBV10-3 | TGTGCCATCAGTGGGGGGGCGAATCAGCCCCAGCATTTT | CAISGGANQPQHF
TRBD2 | TRBJ2-1 | medium-sized | TRBV2 | TGTGCCAGCAGTACCCTAGCGGGAGACAACAATGAGCAGTTCTTC | CASSTLAGDNNEQFF
NA | TRBJ2-3 | NA | TRBV18 | TGTGCCAGCTCACCACGGTTTGCGGCGTCGGATACGCAGTATTTT | CASSPRFAASDTQYF
NA | TRBJ1-4 | medium-sized | TRBV16 | TGTGCCAGCAGCCAATCGTCGGGTCCCTCGGGAAAACTGTTTTTT | CASSQSSGPSGKLFF
NA | TRBJ2-1 | medium-sized | TRBV20-1 | TGCAGTGCTAGAGATCATAAAATGACTTTGGGGAATGAGCAGTTCTTC | CSARDHKMTLGNEQFF
TRBD2 | TRBJ2-1 | NA | TRBV6-5 | TGTGCCAGCAGTTACCAGGGGACTAGGCTCTCCTACAATGAGCAGTTCTTC | CASSYQGTRLSYNEQFF
TRBD1 | TRBJ2-7 | NA | TRBV5-4 | TGTGCCAGCAGCTGGGGACAGGGTGACTACGAGCAGTGCTTC | CASSWGQGDYEQCF
NA | TRBJ2-3 | medium-sized | TRBV6-6 | TGTGCCAGCAGTTACCCCCTGGAAGATACGCAGTATTTT | CASSYPLEDTQYF
NA | TRBJ1-5 | few | TRBV27 | TGTGCCAGCAGTCCTAGGGCCGCCCAGCCCCAGCATTTT | CASSPRAAQPQHF
TRBD1 | TRBJ2-1 | NA | TRBV4-2 | TGTGCCAGCAGCCCTCGCGACTCCTCCGGGACAGACAATGAGCAGTTCTTC | CASSPRDSSGTDNEQFF
TRBD1 | TRBJ1-1 | NA | TRBV12-5 | TGTGCTAGTGGTCCCGGGACAGGGGGAGTGAACACTGAAGCTTTCTTT | CASGPGTGGVNTEAFF
TRBD2 | TRBJ2-1 | NA | TRBV20-1 | TGCAGTGCTAATCCTACCGGGACTAGCGGGCCTCGGCCCTACAATGAGCAGTTCTTC | CSANPTGTSGPRPYNEQFF
NA | TRBJ1-1 | few | TRBV5-1 | TGCGCCAGCAGCCCCAATGGAGTGGGGGCGAACACTGAAGCTTTCTTT | CASSPNGVGANTEAFF
NA | TRBJ2-3 | NA | TRBV20-1 | TGCAGTGCTTTCATTGATAGCGGAAGCACAGATACGCAGTATTTT | CSAFIDSGSTDTQYF
NA | TRBJ2-5 | NA | TRBV19 | TGTGCCAGTAGGACCGCCGGCAGGAGTCAAGAGACCCAGTACTTC | CASRTAGRSQETQYF
TRBD1 | TRBJ1-3 | few | TRBV6-6 | TGTGCCAGCAGTTATAACCCGACAGGGGGAAACACCATATATTTT | CASSYNPTGGNTIYF
TRBD1 | TRBJ2-5 | medium-sized | TRBV29-1 | TGCAGCGTCGTAGGGGGACAGGGGGTACAAGAGACCCAGTACTTC | CSVVGGQGVQETQYF
NA | TRBJ1-2 | NA | TRBV12-3/TRBV12-4 | TGTGCCAGCAAACCGGGACGGCGATACTATGGCTACACCTTC | CASKPGRRYYGYTF
NA | TRBJ2-7 | NA | TRBV12-3/TRBV12-4 | TGTGCCAGCAGCCTACAATACGAGCAGTACTTC | CASSLQYEQYF
TRBD1 | TRBJ2-1 | NA | TRBV29-1 | TGCAGCGTCAGTCGGGACAGGGGGTACAATGAGCAGTTCTTC | CSVSRDRGYNEQFF
NA | TRBJ2-7 | few | TRBV28 | TGTGCCAGCCTCGGTGGGGGGACAAACTACGAGCAGTACTTC | CASLGGGTNYEQYF
NA | TRBJ1-1 | medium-sized | TRBV30 | TGTGCCTGGAGTACTGTGGCGAGAAACACTGAAGCTTTCTTT | CAWSTVARNTEAFF
TRBD1 | TRBJ1-1 | few | TRBV12-3/TRBV12-4 | TGTGCCAGCAGTTTACAGGGGGGCCCCGCTTTCTTT | CASSLQGGPAFF
TRBD1 | TRBJ1-1 | medium-sized | TRBV13 | TGTGCCAGCAGCTTAGGCCCAGGGGGTGAAGCTTTCTTT | CASSLGPGGEAFF
NA | TRBJ2-7 | NA | TRBV6-2/TRBV6-3 | TGTGCCAGCAGTTGGAGCGGGGACAGCTCCTACGAGCAGTACTTC | CASSWSGDSSYEQYF
TRBD1 | TRBJ1-1 | NA | TRBV14 | TGTGCCAGCAGCCAACGCCACTCGAGGGGACAGGGGAACACTGAAGCTTTCTTT | CASSQRHSRGQGNTEAFF
NA | TRBJ1-5 | medium-sized | TRBV20-1 | TGCAGTGCTAGCGAGGGACGGCGCAATCAGCCCCAGCATTTT | CSASEGRRNQPQHF
NA | TRBJ2-6 | medium-sized | TRBV7-2 | TGTGCCAGCGCCCAGGACGGCGGCCGCTCTGGGGCCAACGTCCTGACTTTC | CASAQDGGRSGANVLTF
TRBD1 | TRBJ2-7 | medium-sized | TRBV6-5 | TGTGCCAGCAGTCCGTCCGGGACAGGGGTCTGGGAGCAGTACTTC | CASSPSGTGVWEQYF
NA | TRBJ1-1 | NA | TRBV18 | TGTGCCAGCTCAATCGACAGAATAGAAGCTTTCTTT | CASSIDRIEAFF
NA | TRBJ1-4 | few | TRBV9 | TGTGCCAGCAGCGTAGGGGGAGGTAATGAAAAACTGTTTTTT | CASSVGGGNEKLFF
NA | TRBJ1-2 | NA | TRBV7-2 | TGTGCCAGCAGCTTAGTGACCGCCAGACCGTCAGATGGCTACACCTTC | CASSLVTARPSDGYTF
TRBD2 | TRBJ2-1 | NA | TRBV5-4 | TGTGCCAGCAGCTTGGGGACTAGTTTAGGGTATGAGCAGTTCTTC | CASSLGTSLGYEQFF
TRBD1 | TRBJ2-1 | few | TRBV6-5 | TGTGCCAGCAGACTAGGGACAGCGGCTTCTAATGAGCAGTTCTTC | CASRLGTAASNEQFF